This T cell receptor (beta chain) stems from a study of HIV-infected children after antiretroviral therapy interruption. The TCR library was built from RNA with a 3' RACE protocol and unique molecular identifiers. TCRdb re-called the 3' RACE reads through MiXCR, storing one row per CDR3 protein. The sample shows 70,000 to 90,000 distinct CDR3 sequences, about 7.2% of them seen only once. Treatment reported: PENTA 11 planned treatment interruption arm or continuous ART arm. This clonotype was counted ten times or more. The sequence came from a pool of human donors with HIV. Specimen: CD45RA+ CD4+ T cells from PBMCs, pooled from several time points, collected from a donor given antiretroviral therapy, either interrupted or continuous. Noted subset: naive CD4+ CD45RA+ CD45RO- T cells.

The CDR3 nucleotides read TGTGCCAGCACCACTGGAGGCGTTGGGACTGAAGCTTTCTTT. It specifies CASTTGGVGTEAFF. The gene calls are TRBV7-9 and TRBJ1-1; D not certain. The CDR3 has 14 amino acids. The V end lost 7 bases, the J end lost 5 bases, and 17 bases lay between the germline ends. Germline CDR1 and CDR2: SEHNR and FQNEAQ (reference sequence).